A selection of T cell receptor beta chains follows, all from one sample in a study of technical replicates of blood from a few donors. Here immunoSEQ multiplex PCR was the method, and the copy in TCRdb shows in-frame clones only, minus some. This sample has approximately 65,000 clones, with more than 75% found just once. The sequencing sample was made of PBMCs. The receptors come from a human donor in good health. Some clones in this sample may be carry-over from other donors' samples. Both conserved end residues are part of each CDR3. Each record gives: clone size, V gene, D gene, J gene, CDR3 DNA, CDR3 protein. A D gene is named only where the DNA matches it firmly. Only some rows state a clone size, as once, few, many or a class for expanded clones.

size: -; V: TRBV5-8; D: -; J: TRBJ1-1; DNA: TGTGCCAGCAGCTCCAGGGCACGGAACACTGAAGCTTTCTTT; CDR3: CASSSRARNTEAFF
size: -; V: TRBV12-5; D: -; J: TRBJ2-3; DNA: TGTGCTAGTGTCCAGGGGGGACTCACAGATACGCAGTATTTT; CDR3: CASVQGGLTDTQYF
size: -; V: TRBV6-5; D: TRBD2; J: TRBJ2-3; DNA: TGTGCCAGCAGAGTGGGACTAGCGGCCCAAAATACGCAGTATTTT; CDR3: CASRVGLAAQNTQYF
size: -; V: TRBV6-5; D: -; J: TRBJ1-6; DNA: TGTGCCAGCAGTAGCGCGGGTGGGGTATCACCCCTCCACTTT; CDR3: CASSSAGGVSPLHF
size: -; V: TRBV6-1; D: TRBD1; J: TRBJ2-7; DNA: TGTGCCAGCACCGGGGACAGGGTACTATCCGAGCAGTACTTC; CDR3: CASTGDRVLSEQYF
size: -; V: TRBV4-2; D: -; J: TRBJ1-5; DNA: TGTGCCAGCAGCCAAGATGGCCTCCCGGGGCAGCCCCAGCATTTT; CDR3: CASSQDGLPGQPQHF
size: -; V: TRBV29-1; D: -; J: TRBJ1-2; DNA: TGCAGCGTGCCGGGGGGGGCCGGGGGAGCTAACTATGGCTACACCTTC; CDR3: CSVPGGAGGANYGYTF
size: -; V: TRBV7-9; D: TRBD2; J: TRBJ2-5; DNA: TGTGCCAGCAGCTCCTCGACTAGCGGGGTTTACGGGGTCCAGTACTTC; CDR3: CASSSSTSGVYGVQYF
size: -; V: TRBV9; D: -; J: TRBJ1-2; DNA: TGTGCCAGCAGCGTAGGTGCAGGAACTAACTATGGCTACACCTTC; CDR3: CASSVGAGTNYGYTF
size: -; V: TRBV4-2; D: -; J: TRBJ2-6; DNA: TGTGCCAGCAGCCAAGATTGGGGCCCTGGGGCCAACGTCCTGACTTTC; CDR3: CASSQDWGPGANVLTF
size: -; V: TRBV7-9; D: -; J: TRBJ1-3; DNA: TGTGCCAGCAGCTTGGGGAGCTCTGGAAACACCATATATTTT; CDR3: CASSLGSSGNTIYF
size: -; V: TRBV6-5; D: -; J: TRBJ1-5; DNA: TGTGCCAGCAGTTTGAGTCACAGACCCCTTCAGCCCCAGCATTTT; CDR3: CASSLSHRPLQPQHF
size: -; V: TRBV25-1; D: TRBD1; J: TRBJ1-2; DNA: TGTGCCAGCAGTGATACAGGGGGGGGCTATGGCTACACCTTC; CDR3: CASSDTGGGYGYTF
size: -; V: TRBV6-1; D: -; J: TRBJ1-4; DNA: TGTGCCAGCCGGGCCCCAGCGGCTGAAAAACTGTTTTTT; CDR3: CASRAPAAEKLFF
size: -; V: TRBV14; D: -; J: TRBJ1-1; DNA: TGTGCCAGCAGCCAAGATAACAGGCCTTACACTGAAGCTTTCTTT; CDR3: CASSQDNRPYTEAFF
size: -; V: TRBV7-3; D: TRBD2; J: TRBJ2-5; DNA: TGTGCCAGCAGCCCGACCCCGACAGCGGGGGGAGGGACCCAGTACTTC; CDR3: CASSPTPTAGGGTQYF
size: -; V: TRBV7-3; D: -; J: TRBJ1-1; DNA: TGTGCCAGCAGCTCGGACAGCCTGAACACTGAAGCTTTCTTT; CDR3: CASSSDSLNTEAFF
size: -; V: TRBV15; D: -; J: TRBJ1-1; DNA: TGTGCCACCAGCAGAGACGCGGCGATGAACACTGAAGCTTTCTTT; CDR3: CATSRDAAMNTEAFF
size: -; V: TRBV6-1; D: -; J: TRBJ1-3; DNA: TGTGCCAGCAGTGAATCGGGGGACTCTGGAAACACCATATATTTT; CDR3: CASSESGDSGNTIYF
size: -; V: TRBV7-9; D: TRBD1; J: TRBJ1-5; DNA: TGTGCCAGCAGCAATAGGACAGGGGACCAGCCCCAGCATTTT; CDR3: CASSNRTGDQPQHF
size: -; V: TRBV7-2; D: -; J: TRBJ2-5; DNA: TGTGCCAGCAGCAGCTCCGTTCTAGAGACCCAGTACTTC; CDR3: CASSSSVLETQYF
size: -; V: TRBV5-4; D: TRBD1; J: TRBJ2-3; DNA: TGTGCCAGCAGCCAGCTCCGGGACAGCCGCACAGATACGCAGTATTTT; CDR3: CASSQLRDSRTDTQYF
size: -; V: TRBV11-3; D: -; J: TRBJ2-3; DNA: TGTGCCAGCAGCTTAGACGCAGATACGCAGTATTTT; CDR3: CASSLDADTQYF
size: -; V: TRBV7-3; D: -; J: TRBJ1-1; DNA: TGTGCCAGCAGCTTCTTTCGGGACACTGAAGCTTTCTTT; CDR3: CASSFFRDTEAFF
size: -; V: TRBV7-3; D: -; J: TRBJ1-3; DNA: TGTGCCAGCAGCTTGGGATCAGGGGTCGGAAACACCATATATTTT; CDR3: CASSLGSGVGNTIYF
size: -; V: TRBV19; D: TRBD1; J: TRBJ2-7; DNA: TGTGCCAGTCGACAGGGGGCCTCCTACGAGCAGTACTTC; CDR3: CASRQGASYEQYF
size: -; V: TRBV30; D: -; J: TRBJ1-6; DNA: TGTGCCTGGAGTGTAACAGGGAATTCACCCCTCCACTTT; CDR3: CAWSVTGNSPLHF
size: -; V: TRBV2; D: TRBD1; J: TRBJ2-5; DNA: TGTGCCAGCAGGCCGGGACAGGGTGGACAGACCCAGTACTTC; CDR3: CASRPGQGGQTQYF
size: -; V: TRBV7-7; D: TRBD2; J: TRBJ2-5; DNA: TGTGCCAGCAGCCAGGGACTAGCGGCCCAAGAGACCCAGTACTTC; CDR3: CASSQGLAAQETQYF
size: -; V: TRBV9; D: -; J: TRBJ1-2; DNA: TGTGCCAGCAGCACCGATGGGGCAGGGATTGGCTACACCTTC; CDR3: CASSTDGAGIGYTF
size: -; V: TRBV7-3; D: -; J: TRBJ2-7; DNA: TGTGCCAGCAGCCCCCCCGCCGGGAGAAAGTCCTACGAGCAGTACTTC; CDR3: CASSPPAGRKSYEQYF
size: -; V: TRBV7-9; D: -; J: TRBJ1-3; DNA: TGTGCCAGCAGTCATCTAACGACAGGCCCTTCCATATATTTT; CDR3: CASSHLTTGPSIYF
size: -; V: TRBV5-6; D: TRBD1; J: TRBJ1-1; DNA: TGTGCCAGCAGCTTGTTGGGACAGGGGGCGGGGTACACTGAAGCTTTCTTT; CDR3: CASSLLGQGAGYTEAFF
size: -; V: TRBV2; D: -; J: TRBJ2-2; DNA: TGTGCGACAGCACGGAGGGCCGGGGAGCTGTTTTTT; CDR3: CATARRAGELFF
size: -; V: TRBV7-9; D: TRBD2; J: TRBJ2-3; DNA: TGTGCCAGCAGCTTGTGGCGGGGGTTCGATACGCAGTATTTT; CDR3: CASSLWRGFDTQYF
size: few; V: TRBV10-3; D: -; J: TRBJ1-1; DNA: TGTGCCATCAGACCTACCTCAGGGTCCACTGAAGCTTTCTTT; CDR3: CAIRPTSGSTEAFF
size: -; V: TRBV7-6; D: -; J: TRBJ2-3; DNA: TGTGCCAGCAGCCCAGGGACAGATACGCAGTATTTT; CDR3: CASSPGTDTQYF
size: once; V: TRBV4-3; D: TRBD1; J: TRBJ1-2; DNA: TGCGCCAGCAGCCACAAGACAGGGGGCGGGGGCTACACCTTC; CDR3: CASSHKTGGGGYTF
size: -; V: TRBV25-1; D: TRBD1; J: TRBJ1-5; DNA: TGTGCCGCAGGGGGAATAGGCAATCAGCCCCAGCATTTT; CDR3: CAAGGIGNQPQHF
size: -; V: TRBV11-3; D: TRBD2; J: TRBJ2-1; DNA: TGTGCCAGCAGTCTGGGGACTAGCGGCTACAATGAGCAGTTCTTC; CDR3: CASSLGTSGYNEQFF
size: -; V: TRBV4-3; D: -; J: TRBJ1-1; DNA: TGCGCCAGCAGCCCCGAGATCGACAGGAACACTGAAGCTTTCTTT; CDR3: CASSPEIDRNTEAFF
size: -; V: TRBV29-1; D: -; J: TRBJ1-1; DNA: TGCAGCGTATCGTCCGGGGTCACTGAAGCTTTCTTT; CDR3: CSVSSGVTEAFF
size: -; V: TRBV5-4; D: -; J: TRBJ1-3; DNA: TGTGCCAGCAGCTTGGGAGACTCTGGAAACACCATATATTTT; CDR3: CASSLGDSGNTIYF
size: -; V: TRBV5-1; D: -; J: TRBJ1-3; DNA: TGCGCCAGCAGCTTGGCCGGGGTAATGGGAAACACCATATATTTT; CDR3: CASSLAGVMGNTIYF
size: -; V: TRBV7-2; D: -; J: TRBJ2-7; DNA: TGTGCCAGCAGCTTATCCCAGGACAGAGCCTACGAGCAGTACTTC; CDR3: CASSLSQDRAYEQYF
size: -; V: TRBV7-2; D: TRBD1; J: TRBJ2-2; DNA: TGTGCCAGCAGACCACCAGGGGGTGGGGGAGCGGTCGGGGAGCTGTTTTTT; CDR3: CASRPPGGGGAVGELFF
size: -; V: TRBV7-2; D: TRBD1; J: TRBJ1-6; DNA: TGTGCCAGCAGCTTATCAGGGGGCAATTCACCCCTCCACTTT; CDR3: CASSLSGGNSPLHF
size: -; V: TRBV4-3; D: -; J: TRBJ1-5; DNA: TGCGCCAGCAGCCAAGGCAGGGCTAGCAATCAGCCCCAGCATTTT; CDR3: CASSQGRASNQPQHF
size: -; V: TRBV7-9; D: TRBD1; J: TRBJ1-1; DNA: TGTGCCAGCACCCGGACAGGGGGCTTATCTGAAGCTTTCTTT; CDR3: CASTRTGGLSEAFF
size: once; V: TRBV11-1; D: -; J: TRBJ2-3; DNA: TGTGCCAGCAGCTCCCGGGTAGTATCCGATACGCAGTATTTT; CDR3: CASSSRVVSDTQYF
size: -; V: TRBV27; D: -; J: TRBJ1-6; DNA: TGTGCCAGCAGTCAGGAATCAGGGTATCGCTCACCCCTCCACTTT; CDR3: CASSQESGYRSPLHF
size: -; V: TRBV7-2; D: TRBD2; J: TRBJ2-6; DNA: TGTGCCAGCAGCTCAGCGGGAGGCCCGGGGGCCAACGTCCTGACTTTC; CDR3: CASSSAGGPGANVLTF
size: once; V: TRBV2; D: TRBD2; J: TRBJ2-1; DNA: TGTGCCAGCACCAGAGCGGGGGGCTCCCCCTACAATGAGCAGTTCTTC; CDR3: CASTRAGGSPYNEQFF
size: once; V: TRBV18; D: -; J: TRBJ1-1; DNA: TGTGCCAGCTCACTCGATTTCGGAGGGTTGAACACTGAAGCTTTCTTT; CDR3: CASSLDFGGLNTEAFF
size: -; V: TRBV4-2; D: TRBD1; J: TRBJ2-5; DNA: TGTGCCAGCAGCCAAGTGACCGGGACAGGGGGGACCCAGTACTTC; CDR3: CASSQVTGTGGTQYF
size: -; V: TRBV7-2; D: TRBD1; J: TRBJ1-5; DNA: TGTGCCAGCAGCTCGGACAGGCCGGGGGCCCAGCATTTT; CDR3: CASSSDRPGAQHF
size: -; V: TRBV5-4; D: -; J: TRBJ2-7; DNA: TGTGCCAGCAGCTTGGAACTAGCACCGATCTACGAGCAGTACTTC; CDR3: CASSLELAPIYEQYF
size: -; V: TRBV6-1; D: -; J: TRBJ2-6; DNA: TGTGCCAGCAGAGAGGGCCGCTCTGGGGCCAACGTCCTGACTTTC; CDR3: CASREGRSGANVLTF